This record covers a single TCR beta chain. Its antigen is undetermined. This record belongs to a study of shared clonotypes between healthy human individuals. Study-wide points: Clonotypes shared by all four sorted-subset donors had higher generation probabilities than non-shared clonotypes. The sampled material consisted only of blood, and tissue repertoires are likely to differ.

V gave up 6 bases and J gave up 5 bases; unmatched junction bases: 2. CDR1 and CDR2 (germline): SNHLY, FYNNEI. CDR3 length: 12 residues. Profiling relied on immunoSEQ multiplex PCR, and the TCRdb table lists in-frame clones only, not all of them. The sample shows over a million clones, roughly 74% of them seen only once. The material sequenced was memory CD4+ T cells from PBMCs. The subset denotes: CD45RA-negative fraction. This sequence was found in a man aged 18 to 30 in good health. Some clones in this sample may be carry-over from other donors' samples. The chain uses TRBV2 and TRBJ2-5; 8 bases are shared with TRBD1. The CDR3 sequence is CASRGDRETQYF. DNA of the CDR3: TGTGCCAGCAGGGGGGACAGGGAGACCCAGTACTTC.